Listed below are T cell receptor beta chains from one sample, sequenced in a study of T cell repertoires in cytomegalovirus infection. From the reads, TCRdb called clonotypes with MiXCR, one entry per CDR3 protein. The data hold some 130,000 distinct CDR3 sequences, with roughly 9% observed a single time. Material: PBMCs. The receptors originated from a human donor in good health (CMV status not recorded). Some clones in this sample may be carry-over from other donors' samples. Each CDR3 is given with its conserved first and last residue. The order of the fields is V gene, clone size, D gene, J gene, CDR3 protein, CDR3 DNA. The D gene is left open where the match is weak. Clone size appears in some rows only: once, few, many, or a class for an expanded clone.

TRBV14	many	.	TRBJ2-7	CASSHRRGPSEQYF	TGTGCCAGCAGCCATCGACGCGGTCCCTCCGAGCAGTACTTC
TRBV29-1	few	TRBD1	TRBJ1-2	CSGEGQGAGGYTF	TGCAGCGGCGAAGGACAGGGGGCGGGGGGCTACACCTTC
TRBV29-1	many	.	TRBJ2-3	CSVALVGGQSTDTQYF	TGCAGCGTTGCCTTAGTCGGGGGGCAGAGCACAGATACGCAGTATTTT
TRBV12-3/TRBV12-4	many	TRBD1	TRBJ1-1	CASSRDRGKWTEAFF	TGTGCCAGCAGCAGAGACAGGGGCAAGTGGACTGAAGCTTTCTTT
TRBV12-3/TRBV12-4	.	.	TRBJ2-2	CASRPGPAPTGELFF	TGTGCCAGCAGACCAGGACCGGCCCCAACCGGGGAGCTGTTTTTT
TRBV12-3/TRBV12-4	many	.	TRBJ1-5	CASSLDRRANQPQHF	TGTGCCAGCAGTTTAGACCGCAGGGCGAATCAGCCCCAGCATTTT
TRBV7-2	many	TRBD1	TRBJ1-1	CASSLGGTDTEAFF	TGTGCCAGCAGCTTAGGGGGGACAGACACTGAAGCTTTCTTT
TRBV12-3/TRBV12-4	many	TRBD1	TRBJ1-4	CASSPGTAREKLFF	TGTGCCAGCAGTCCCGGGACAGCTAGGGAAAAACTGTTTTTT
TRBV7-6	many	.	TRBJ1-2	CASSLVLPTGHPRYYGYTF	TGTGCCAGCAGCTTAGTTCTCCCTACGGGACATCCTCGTTACTATGGCTACACCTTC
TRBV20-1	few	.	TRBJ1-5	CSAVGGSQPQHF	TGCAGTGCCGTAGGAGGAAGTCAGCCCCAGCATTTT
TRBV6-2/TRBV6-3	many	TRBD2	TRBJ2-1	CASSYSSGGATEQFF	TGTGCCAGCAGTTACTCGAGCGGGGGGGCGACTGAGCAGTTCTTC
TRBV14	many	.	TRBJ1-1	CASSQEHGSVEAFF	TGTGCCAGCAGCCAAGAACATGGCTCGGTTGAAGCTTTCTTT
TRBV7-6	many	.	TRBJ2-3	CASSLRSDTQYF	TGTGCCAGCAGTCTAAGGTCAGATACGCAGTATTTT
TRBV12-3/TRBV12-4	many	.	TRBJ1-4	CASRARGREKLFF	TGTGCCAGCAGGGCGCGGGGCCGAGAAAAACTGTTTTTT
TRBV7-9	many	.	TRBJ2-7	CASSLEVGEQYF	TGTGCCAGCAGCTTAGAAGTGGGTGAGCAGTACTTC
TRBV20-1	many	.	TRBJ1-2	CSARDWGTGRTNYGYTF	TGCAGTGCTAGAGATTGGGGTACAGGGAGAACTAACTATGGCTACACCTTC
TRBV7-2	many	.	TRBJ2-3	CASSLVGPGKDTQYF	TGTGCCAGCAGCTTAGTTGGCCCCGGGAAGGATACGCAGTATTTT
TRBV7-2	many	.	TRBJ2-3	CASSLLGADTQYF	TGTGCCAGCAGCTTACTCGGGGCAGATACGCAGTATTTT
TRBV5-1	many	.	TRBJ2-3	CASSTRPQGGTQYF	TGCGCCAGCAGCACCCGCCCCCAGGGAGGTACGCAGTATTTT
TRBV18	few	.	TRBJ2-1	CASSPTPYNEQFF	TGTGCCAGCTCACCAACGCCCTACAATGAGCAGTTCTTC
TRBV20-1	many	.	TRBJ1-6	CSAVDASSPLHF	TGCAGTGCCGTAGACGCAAGTTCACCCCTCCACTTT
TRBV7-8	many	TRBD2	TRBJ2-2	CASSFVGGAGELFF	TGTGCCAGCAGCTTCGTGGGAGGGGCCGGGGAGCTGTTTTTT
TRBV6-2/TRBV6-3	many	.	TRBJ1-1	CASKAGESNTEAFF	TGTGCCAGCAAGGCGGGGGAAAGTAACACTGAAGCTTTCTTT
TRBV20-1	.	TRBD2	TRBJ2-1	CSASAGGTASEQFF	TGCAGTGCTAGCGCGGGGGGGACAGCTTCGGAGCAGTTCTTC
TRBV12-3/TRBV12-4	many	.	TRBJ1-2	CASSLPPTTNYGYTF	TGTGCCAGCAGTTTACCGCCGACCACTAACTATGGCTACACCTTC
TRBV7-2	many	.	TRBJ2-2	CASSFAVSGELFF	TGTGCCAGCAGCTTCGCAGTCTCCGGGGAGCTGTTTTTT
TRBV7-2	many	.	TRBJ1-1	CASSVTGLNTEAFF	TGTGCCAGCAGCGTCACAGGGCTGAACACTGAAGCTTTCTTT
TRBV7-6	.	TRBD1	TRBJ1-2	CASSFQGARTSNYGYTF	TGTGCCAGCAGCTTCCAGGGGGCGCGAACGTCTAACTATGGCTACACCTTC
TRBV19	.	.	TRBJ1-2	CASSPAGLTYGYTF	TGTGCCAGTAGTCCGGCAGGATTAACCTATGGCTACACCTTC
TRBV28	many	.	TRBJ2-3	CASSLIGGNTDTQYF	TGTGCCAGCAGTTTAATAGGGGGGAACACAGATACGCAGTATTTT
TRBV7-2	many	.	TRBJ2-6	CASSSRSTPISGANVLTF	TGTGCCAGCAGCTCCCGGTCCACCCCCATCTCTGGGGCCAACGTCCTGACTTTC
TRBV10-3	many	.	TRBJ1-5	CAISESGGSQPQHF	TGTGCCATCAGTGAGTCTGGGGGAAGTCAGCCCCAGCATTTT
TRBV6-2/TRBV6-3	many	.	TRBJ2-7	CASSYGATGLYEQYF	TGTGCCAGCAGTTACGGGGCAACCGGACTCTACGAGCAGTACTTC
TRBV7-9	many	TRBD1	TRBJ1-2	CASTIDRVGLLYGYTF	TGTGCCAGCACCATAGACAGGGTCGGACTTCTATATGGCTACACCTTC
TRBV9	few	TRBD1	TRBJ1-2	CASTPTRTGFYGYTF	TGTGCCAGCACCCCTACGCGGACAGGCTTCTACGGCTACACCTTC
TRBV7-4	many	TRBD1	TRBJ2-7	CASSPGQGRGREQYF	TGTGCCAGCAGCCCAGGACAGGGTAGGGGGCGTGAGCAGTACTTC
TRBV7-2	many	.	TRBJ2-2	CASSVGVNTGELFF	TGTGCCAGCAGCGTCGGAGTGAACACCGGGGAGCTGTTTTTT
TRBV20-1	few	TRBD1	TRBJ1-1	CSASNRRGLAEAFF	TGCAGTGCTAGTAACCGCAGGGGGCTTGCCGAAGCTTTCTTT
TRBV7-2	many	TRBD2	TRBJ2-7	CASAWRETYEQYF	TGTGCCAGCGCTTGGCGGGAGACCTACGAGCAGTACTTC
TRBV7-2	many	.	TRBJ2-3	CASSAGQTDTQYF	TGTGCCAGCAGCGCGGGACAGACAGATACGCAGTATTTT
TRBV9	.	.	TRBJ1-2	CASSSRTSSYGYTF	TGTGCCAGCAGCTCCCGGACTTCGAGCTATGGCTACACCTTC
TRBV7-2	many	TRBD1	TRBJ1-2	CASSFTGGYGYTF	TGTGCCAGCAGCTTCACAGGGGGCTATGGCTACACCTTC
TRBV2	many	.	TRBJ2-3	CASSVGGGTDTQYF	TGTGCCAGCAGTGTAGGAGGAGGCACAGATACGCAGTATTTT
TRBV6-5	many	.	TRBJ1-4	CASSLSTGSDNEKLFF	TGTGCCAGCAGTCTATCTACAGGGAGCGATAATGAAAAACTGTTTTTT
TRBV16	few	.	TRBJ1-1	CASSQSIPQALDTEAFF	TGTGCCAGCAGCCAATCAATTCCGCAGGCTCTGGACACTGAAGCTTTCTTT
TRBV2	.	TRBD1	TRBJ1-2	CASSMDRGIYGYTF	TGTGCCAGCAGTATGGACAGGGGAATCTATGGCTACACCTTC
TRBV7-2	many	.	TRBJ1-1	CASSLVVGKNTEAFF	TGTGCCAGCAGCTTAGTAGTGGGCAAGAACACTGAAGCTTTCTTT
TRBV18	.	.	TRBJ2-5	CASSPLDTQETQYF	TGTGCCAGCTCACCATTGGACACCCAAGAGACCCAGTACTTC
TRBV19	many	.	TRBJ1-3	CASAGEIGTGNTIYF	TGTGCCAGTGCTGGGGAGATTGGCACTGGAAACACCATATATTTT
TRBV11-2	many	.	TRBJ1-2	CASSLGVVSTYGYTF	TGTGCCAGCAGCTTGGGTGTGGTGTCCACCTATGGCTACACCTTC
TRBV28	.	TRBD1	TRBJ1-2	CASSFPGGAYGYTF	TGTGCCAGCAGTTTTCCAGGGGGCGCGTATGGCTACACCTTC
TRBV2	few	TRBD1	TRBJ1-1	CASRSGTGPNTEAFF	TGTGCCAGCAGGTCCGGGACAGGGCCGAACACTGAAGCTTTCTTT
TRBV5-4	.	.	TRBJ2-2	CASSSGLQGAGELFF	TGTGCCAGCAGCTCCGGGTTACAGGGCGCCGGGGAGCTGTTTTTT
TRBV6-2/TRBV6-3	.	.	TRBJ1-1	CASRVGTEAFF	TGTGCCAGCAGGGTCGGCACTGAAGCTTTCTTT
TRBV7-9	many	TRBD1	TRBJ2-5	CASSSISQGALRETQYF	TGTGCCAGCAGCTCAATATCGCAGGGGGCCCTCAGGGAGACCCAGTACTTC
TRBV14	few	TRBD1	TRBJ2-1	CASSQRTGSSYNEQFF	TGTGCCAGCAGCCAGAGGACAGGGAGCTCCTACAATGAGCAGTTCTTC
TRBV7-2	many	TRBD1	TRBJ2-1	CASSLGSGQGYNEQFF	TGTGCCAGCAGCTTAGGTTCGGGACAGGGGTACAATGAGCAGTTCTTC
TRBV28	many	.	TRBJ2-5	CASSPQGGGSETQYF	TGTGCCAGCAGTCCTCAAGGAGGAGGTTCAGAGACCCAGTACTTC
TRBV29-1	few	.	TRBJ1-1	CSVATGTRNTEAFF	TGCAGCGTGGCCACCGGGACAAGGAACACTGAAGCTTTCTTT